A selection of T cell receptor beta chains follows, all from one sample in a study of shared clonotypes between healthy human individuals. Produced via immunoSEQ multiplex PCR; TCRdb's table is partial and in-frame only. The sample includes approximately 2,000,000 clones, around 93% of them seen just once. Sequences were obtained from naive CD8+ T cells from PBMCs. The receptors were gathered from a man aged 18 to 30 in good health. Some clones in this sample may be carry-over from other donors' samples. CDR3s include the opening cysteine and the closing phenylalanine or tryptophan. A D gene is named only where the DNA matches it firmly. Clone sizes are given selectively: once, few, many, or a class where the clone is expanded.

cdr3_aa cdr3_nt j_call clone_size v_call d_call
CASSFHASNQPQHF TGTGCCAGCAGTTTTCACGCTAGCAATCAGCCCCAGCATTTT TRBJ1-5 NA TRBV27 NA
CATSMDRGQAEAFF TGTGCCACCAGCATGGACAGGGGGCAGGCTGAAGCTTTCTTT TRBJ1-1 NA TRBV15 TRBD1
CASSVSDSQETQYF TGTGCCAGTAGTGTATCAGACTCCCAAGAGACCCAGTACTTC TRBJ2-5 NA TRBV19 NA
CASSLRLAGGNEQFF TGTGCCAGCAGTTTGAGACTAGCGGGAGGCAATGAGCAGTTCTTC TRBJ2-1 once TRBV28 TRBD2
CASSLKFQGGTEAFF TGCGCCAGCAGCTTGAAGTTTCAGGGGGGCACTGAAGCTTTCTTT TRBJ1-1 NA TRBV5-1 TRBD1
CASLTYGALMNTEAFF TGTGCCAGCCTCACATACGGGGCCCTCATGAACACTGAAGCTTTCTTT TRBJ1-1 NA TRBV28 NA
CASSPRTGGWETQYF TGTGCCAGCAGTCCCCGGACAGGGGGCTGGGAGACCCAGTACTTC TRBJ2-5 NA TRBV27 TRBD1
CASRWGGASTEAFF TGTGCCAGCCGGTGGGGGGGGGCGTCCACTGAAGCTTTCTTT TRBJ1-1 NA TRBV27 NA
CASSPPGQGSTDTQYF TGTGCCAGCAGCCCCCCGGGACAGGGTAGCACAGATACGCAGTATTTT TRBJ2-3 NA TRBV7-9 TRBD1
CASSIGLTGGYEQYF TGTGCCAGTAGTATAGGACTGACAGGGGGCTACGAGCAGTACTTC TRBJ2-7 NA TRBV19 TRBD1
CASSYSSNTGELFF TGTGCCAGCAGTTACTCATCCAACACCGGGGAGCTGTTTTTT TRBJ2-2 few TRBV6-5 NA
CASSLSPRQGGDNEQFF TGTGCCAGCAGTTTATCACCCCGACAGGGAGGAGACAATGAGCAGTTCTTC TRBJ2-1 NA TRBV27 NA
CASSLLRREDTGELFF TGTGCCAGCAGCTTATTGAGGCGGGAGGACACCGGGGAGCTGTTTTTT TRBJ2-2 NA TRBV7-3 TRBD2
CASSLGRGSYEQYF TGTGCCAGCAGCTTAGGTAGGGGGTCTTACGAGCAGTACTTC TRBJ2-7 once TRBV5-6 NA
CASSQGDRGLSNQPQHF TGCGCCAGCAGCCAAGGGGACAGGGGGCTTAGCAATCAGCCCCAGCATTTT TRBJ1-5 NA TRBV4-1 TRBD1
CASSLDGQTGADTQYF TGTGCCAGCAGCTTAGATGGACAGACAGGAGCAGATACGCAGTATTTT TRBJ2-3 NA TRBV7-6 NA
CASSLGAGSFHEQFF TGTGCCAGCAGCTTAGGGGCAGGGTCGTTCCATGAGCAGTTCTTC TRBJ2-1 NA TRBV7-9 NA
CASSLRGSTEAFF TGTGCCAGCAGCTTGAGGGGGTCCACTGAAGCTTTCTTT TRBJ1-1 NA TRBV7-3 NA
CASSQDSRLASEQFF TGCGCCAGCAGCCAAGATTCGCGTCTAGCTAGTGAGCAGTTCTTC TRBJ2-1 NA TRBV4-3 NA
CASSLKPGQGGGETQYF TGTGCCAGCAGCTTAAAGCCGGGACAGGGGGGTGGAGAGACCCAGTACTTC TRBJ2-5 once TRBV11-2 TRBD1
CASRARIGNIQYF TGTGCCAGCAGAGCGAGGATCGGAAACATTCAGTACTTC TRBJ2-4 NA TRBV7-9 NA
CAWEAGRGSPLHF TGTGCCTGGGAGGCAGGCAGGGGATCACCCCTCCACTTT TRBJ1-6 NA TRBV30 NA
CASSYLKETQYF TGCGCCAGCAGCTATCTAAAAGAGACCCAGTACTTC TRBJ2-5 NA TRBV5-1 NA
CASSVGPRGGTYEQYF TGTGCCAGCAGCGTAGGCCCCCGGGGGGGGACCTACGAGCAGTACTTC TRBJ2-7 NA TRBV9 TRBD2
CASSWTSGYEQYF TGTGCCAGCAGTTGGACTAGCGGCTACGAGCAGTACTTC TRBJ2-7 once TRBV28 TRBD2
CSVRLAEGYEQYF TGCAGCGTGCGACTAGCGGAGGGCTACGAGCAGTACTTC TRBJ2-7 NA TRBV29-1 TRBD2
CASSSGARSGNTIYF TGTGCCAGCAGCTCCGGGGCCCGCTCTGGAAACACCATATATTTT TRBJ1-3 NA TRBV11-3 NA
CASSEVRQTTYEQYF TGTGCCAGCAGTGAAGTCCGACAGACCACCTACGAGCAGTACTTC TRBJ2-7 NA TRBV6-1 NA
CASRRLGQEQFF TGTGCCAGCAGGCGACTAGGTCAGGAGCAGTTCTTC TRBJ2-1 NA TRBV2 NA
CASTVRHGDTQYF TGTGCCAGTACGGTCAGACACGGAGATACGCAGTATTTT TRBJ2-3 NA TRBV19 NA
CASSLGDPDQPQHF TGTGCCAGCAGCTTAGGGGACCCGGACCAGCCCCAGCATTTT TRBJ1-5 few TRBV7-9 NA
CASSFNREPMKNIQYF TGTGCCAGCAGTTTTAACAGGGAGCCGATGAAAAACATTCAGTACTTC TRBJ2-4 NA TRBV28 NA
CASSPEEGGSIYEQYF TGTGCCAGCAGTCCCGAGGAGGGCGGGAGTATCTACGAGCAGTACTTC TRBJ2-7 NA TRBV27 TRBD2
CASTRVGVGEQFF TGTGCCAGTACCCGGGTGGGAGTTGGTGAGCAGTTCTTC TRBJ2-1 NA TRBV19 NA
CASILSREEELFF TGTGCCAGCATATTGTCCCGGGAAGAGGAGCTGTTTTTT TRBJ2-2 NA TRBV6-1 NA
CASSLPLDNPYEQYF TGCGCCAGCAGTCTTCCCTTGGACAACCCCTACGAGCAGTACTTC TRBJ2-7 NA TRBV23-1 NA
CATSREGREYNEQFF TGTGCCACCAGCAGAGAGGGACGCGAATACAATGAGCAGTTCTTC TRBJ2-1 NA TRBV15 NA
CASSSWTSQGTQYF TGTGCCAGCAGTTCCTGGACTTCGCAAGGAACCCAGTACTTC TRBJ2-5 NA TRBV6-6 NA
CASSTILAPRETQYF TGTGCCAGTAGTACTATCCTTGCCCCCAGGGAGACCCAGTACTTC TRBJ2-5 NA TRBV19 NA
CASSLEGPSGTGELFF TGTGCCAGCAGTTTGGAGGGGCCCTCGGGCACCGGGGAGCTGTTTTTT TRBJ2-2 once TRBV28 NA
CSVEEGVGFYNEQFF TGCAGCGTTGAAGAAGGGGTGGGATTTTACAATGAGCAGTTCTTC TRBJ2-1 NA TRBV29-1 NA
CASSLGGVQETQYF TGTGCCAGCAGTTTGGGGGGGGTTCAAGAGACCCAGTACTTC TRBJ2-5 once TRBV28 TRBD2
CASSNHITGAPMNTEAFF TGTGCCAGCAGCAACCATATTACAGGGGCCCCTATGAACACTGAAGCTTTCTTT TRBJ1-1 NA TRBV27 TRBD1
CASSPRDREVYGYTF TGTGCCAGCTCACCAAGGGACAGGGAGGTCTATGGCTACACCTTC TRBJ1-2 NA TRBV18 TRBD1
CASTGGGPYNEQFF TGTGCCAGCACGGGGGGGGGCCCTTACAATGAGCAGTTCTTC TRBJ2-1 NA TRBV27 TRBD2
CASRRGDTQYF TGTGCCAGCAGGAGGGGAGATACGCAGTATTTT TRBJ2-3 NA TRBV13 NA
CASSLSYLGQGNTEAFF TGTGCCAGCAGTTTATCATATTTGGGACAGGGCAACACTGAAGCTTTCTTT TRBJ1-1 once TRBV28 TRBD1
CASSAQVRTEAFF TGTGCCAGCAGCGCACAGGTTCGGACTGAAGCTTTCTTT TRBJ1-1 NA TRBV9 NA